The 13 T cell receptor beta chains reported below all come from one sample, sequenced in a study of blood T cell repertoires in COVID-19. The method was immunoSEQ multiplex PCR; TCRdb's version includes in-frame clones alone and lacks a portion of them. Among nearly 110,000 clones listed, around 80% were seen once. Source material: peripheral blood. Receptors were obtained from a man of 80 years or more with COVID-19, enrolled during active disease.

The rearrangement uses TRBV29-1 and TRBJ2-3, with 9 nucleotides matching TRBD2. CDR3 length equals 15 residues. The junction had 7 bases not matched to a gene; V was cut back by 4 bases and J by 2 bases. CDR1 SQVTM and CDR2 ANQGSEA come from the germline V gene. This CDR3 is CSVVEAGGPTDTQYF. The CDR3 DNA is TGCAGCGTTGTGGAGGCGGGAGGGCCCACAGATACGCAGTATTTT.

The chain employs TRBV28 and TRBJ1-2, with 7 bases lining up with TRBD1. Losses at the gene ends were 7 bases for V and 7 bases for J; bases not matched to a gene: 3. The CDR3 runs to 11 residues. The V gene's germline CDR1 is MDHEN and CDR2 SYDVKM. CDR3 amino acids: CASKGARGYTF. The CDR3 nucleotides read TGTGCCAGCAAGGGGGCGCGTGGCTACACCTTC.

The chain links TRBV6-5 to TRBJ1-6; TRBD1 is a possible D gene (6 bases). The V end lost 6 bases, the J end lost 8 bases, and 14 bases lay between the germline ends. Per the germline V gene, CDR1 is MNHEY and CDR2 is SVGAGI. The CDR3 totals 14 residues. Written as DNA, the CDR3 is TGTGCCAGCAGCCTGGAGGCAGGGGATTCACCCCTCCACTTT. Translation: CASSLEAGDSPLHF.

The rearrangement joins TRBV4-1 to TRBJ2-1; 7 positions match TRBD2. Germline assignment: CDR1 MGHRA and CDR2 YSYEKL. The CDR3 spans 17 residues. Germline trimming cut 6 bases from V and 8 bases from J; bases unmatched to any gene: 19. CDR3 in DNA: TGCGCCAGCAGTAGGGAGGAAGGAGCGGGACTTCTTTATGAGCAGTTCTTC. Amino acids: CASSREEGAGLLYEQFF.

This rearrangement joins TRBV11-3 to TRBJ2-3, with TRBD2 identical over 8 bases. Trimming removed 0 bases from V and 5 bases from J; junction bases left unmatched: 1. The germline CDR1 and CDR2 sequences are SGHNT and YENEEA. The CDR3 has 14 residues. DNA of the CDR3: TGTGCCAGCAGCTTAGACGGGAGGGAAGATACGCAGTATTTT. Translation gives CASSLDGREDTQYF.

V and J are TRBV4-2 and TRBJ2-3; 8 nucleotides agree with TRBD2. V shed 1 base, J shed 3 bases, and the junction held 9 bases outside the gene matches. The CDR3 runs 17 residues. Germline CDR1 reads LGHNA; CDR2 reads YNFKEQ. In DNA form, the CDR3 reads TGTGCCAGCAGCCAAGTGCTAAGCGGGAGCCGAACAGATACGCAGTATTTT. It translates to CASSQVLSGSRTDTQYF.

V usage is TRBV11-2 and J usage is TRBJ1-1; no firm D call. This CDR3 spans 13 amino acids. Trimming took off 0 bases at V and 3 bases at J, with 5 bases between the two ends. Germline V lookup: CDR1 SGHAT, CDR2 FQNNGV. The CDR3: CASSLDADTEAFF. The CDR3 bases are TGTGCCAGCAGCTTAGATGCGGACACTGAAGCTTTCTTT. Full variable domain (outside the CDR3, taken from reference TRBV11-2 and TRBJ1-1): EAGVAQSPRYKIIEKRQSVAFWCNPISGHATLYWYQQILGQGPKLLIQFQNNGVVDDSQLPKDRFSAERLKGVDSTLKIQPAKLEDSAVYLCASSLDADTEAFFGQGTRLTVV.

The count of this clone is one. V gene TRBV12-2 combines with J gene TRBJ2-7; TRBD2, the table's D call, lacks a check against the DNA. TRBV12-2 is marked as a pseudogene. The CDR3 sequence is 13 residues long. This CDR3 is CASRFAGNPEQYF. The CDR3 DNA is TGTGCAAGTCGCTTTGCCGGGAACCCCGAGCAGTACTTC.

The chain employs TRBV25-1 and TRBJ1-6; no clear D gene. Trimming shortened V by 6 bases and J by 7 bases, and 13 bases separated the two germline ends. The CDR3 consists of 14 residues. Germline V gene sequence: CDR1 MGHDK, CDR2 SYGVNS. The DNA of the CDR3 is TGTGCCAGCAGCGGCCAGCGAGCCAATTCACCCCTCCACTTT. This sequence encodes CASSGQRANSPLHF.

The V call is TRBV28, the J call TRBJ1-2, with TRBD1 identical over 7 bases. Germline CDR1 reads MDHEN; CDR2 reads SYDVKM. The length of the CDR3 is 14 residues. V dropped 6 bases and J dropped 4; count of bases not matched to a gene: 8. The CDR3 sequence is CASRMEGAGYGYTF. The CDR3 nucleotides read TGTGCCAGCAGGATGGAGGGGGCGGGCTATGGCTACACCTTC.

The CDR3 region is CASSYSATGKYNEQFF. The CDR3, as DNA: TGTGCCAGCAGTTACTCCGCGACAGGGAAGTACAATGAGCAGTTCTTC. The chain uses TRBV6-2 or TRBV6-3 and TRBJ2-1; 7 bases agree with TRBD1. This CDR3 has 16 amino acids. Per the germline V gene, CDR1 is MNHEY and CDR2 is SVGEGT. V shed 0 bases and J 4 bases; nucleotides not matched to a gene: 6.

The V gene is TRBV4-3, the J gene TRBJ2-7; 10 bases are a match to TRBD1. V was pared by 0 bases and J by 5 bases, with 4 bases of the junction left unmatched. Germline CDR1 reads LGHNA; CDR2 reads YSLEER. The length of the CDR3 is 15 residues. Written as DNA, the CDR3 is TGCGCCAGCAGCCAAGAAAGACAGGGGGCGAACGAGCAGTACTTC. Amino acid sequence: CASSQERQGANEQYF.

This sequence joins TRBV7-9 and TRBJ2-7, with D unclear. Germline-derived CDR1 and CDR2 are SEHNR and FQNEAQ (reference sequence). V dropped 7 bases and J dropped 0 bases, with 13 bases sitting between them. The CDR3 loop spans 14 amino acids. This chain's CDR3 is CASTKPVASYEQYF. The CDR3 nucleotides read TGTGCCAGCACCAAACCGGTCGCCTCCTACGAGCAGTACTTC.